These 17 T cell receptor beta chains were sequenced from one sample in a study of T-cell memory formation after mild COVID-19. TCRdb passed the 5' RACE reads through MiXCR, listing each CDR3 protein once. The sample shows about 430,000 distinct CDR3 sequences, 20% to 25% of them seen only once. Sequencing used PBMCs or a T cell subset sorted from them (not recorded which). Receptor source: an adult woman who had mild COVID-19 (a few samples of this study predate the infection). Cell type and time point are not known.

CDR3 coding DNA: TGTGCCAGCAGCTTAGGCGGGGTTTCGAGGACTGAAGCTTTCTTT. Its protein product is CASSLGGVSRTEAFF. V usage is TRBV7-2 and J usage is TRBJ1-1; no definite D call. The CDR3 covers 15 residues. Germline V gene lookup returns CDR1 SGHTA and CDR2 FQGNSA. V was shortened by 1 base and J by 5 bases, with 14 bases between the two germline ends.

The CDR3 reads CASTLGGWTEAFF. CDR3 bases: TGTGCCAGCACTCTGGGGGGCTGGACTGAAGCTTTCTTT. The V and J genes are TRBV12-3 or TRBV12-4 and TRBJ1-1; tentative D call: TRBD1 (6 bases). Deletions cut 7 bases from V and 5 bases from J, with 14 bases between. The CDR3 has 13 residues.

J is TRBJ2-1 and V is TRBV21-1; the listed D gene, TRBD2, was not tested against the DNA. TRBV21-1 is annotated as a pseudogene. This CDR3 region has 19 residues. CDR3 residues: CASSSGSWTSGSSYNEQFF. CDR3 nucleotides: TGTGCCAGCAGCAGTGGCTCCTGGACTAGCGGGAGCTCCTACAATGAGCAGTTCTTC.

This clonotype was seen more than once but under ten times. V usage is TRBV7-2 and J usage is TRBJ1-1, with D possibly matching TRBD1 (5 bases). From germline, CDR1 is SGHTA and CDR2 FQGNSA. V lost 5 bases and J 7 bases, leaving 17 bases between the germline ends. The CDR3 sequence is 14 residues long. The CDR3: CASSLGQGPFEAFF. Here the CDR3 DNA reads TGTGCCAGCAGCCTTGGGCAGGGACCTTTTGAAGCTTTCTTT.

This clonotype has a handful of counts. The chain combines TRBV20-1 with TRBJ1-2; D possibly corresponds to TRBD1 (5 bases). Trimming stripped 0 bases from V and 7 bases from J, with 18 bases between. This CDR3 has 15 amino acids. The germline gives CDR1 DFQATT, CDR2 SNEGSKA (reference sequence). In nucleotides, the CDR3 is TGCAGTGCTAGAGAGGAGGGGCTACCAAGGAGTGGCTACACCTTC. Encoded protein: CSAREEGLPRSGYTF.

This chain connects TRBV29-1 to TRBJ2-5; D call uncertain. V was trimmed by 6 bases and J by 4 bases, leaving 18 bases between them. The germline V gene has CDR1 SQVTM and CDR2 ANQGSEA. This CDR3 region has 14 residues. The CDR3 DNA follows: TGCAGCGTCGAACTGATGGGGTCCCGAGAGACCCAGTACTTC. Its protein product is CSVELMGSRETQYF. Full variable domain (remainder filled in from reference TRBV29-1 and TRBJ2-5): SAVISQKPSRDICQRGTSLTIQCQVDSQVTMMFWYRQQPGQSLTLIATANQGSEATYESGFVIDKFPISRPNLTFSTLTVSNMSPEDSSIYLCSVELMGSRETQYFGPGTRLLVL.

This clonotype was detected a few times. The chain employs TRBV10-3 and TRBJ2-3; 14 nucleotides line up with TRBD2. Germline trimming cut 9 bases from V and 0 bases from J; bases unmatched to any gene: 5. This CDR3 is built from 16 residues. The germline gives CDR1 ENHRY, CDR2 SYGVKD. The CDR3 spells CAIGTSGSSSTDTQYF. In DNA, the CDR3 is TGTGCCATAGGGACTAGCGGGAGCTCTAGCACAGATACGCAGTATTTT.

V gene TRBV4-3 combines with J gene TRBJ1-1; D gene ambiguous. Germline loops: CDR1 LGHNA, CDR2 YSLEER. This CDR3 is built from 15 residues. Trimming shortened V by 0 bases and J by 6 bases, and 14 bases separated the two germline ends. CDR3 amino acids: CASSQEADSRAEAFF. In DNA form, the CDR3 reads TGCGCCAGCAGCCAAGAAGCGGATTCTCGCGCTGAAGCTTTCTTT.

This clonotype was counted only a few times. The chain is built from TRBV20-1 and TRBJ2-3; D is perhaps TRBD2 (6 bases). The ends were cut back, 0 bases at V and 6 bases at J, with 22 bases in the middle. The CDR3 extends over 17 amino acids. Germline assignment: CDR1 DFQATT and CDR2 SNEGSKA (reference sequence). CDR3 in amino acids: CSARDPLGGAGEDTQYF. DNA of the CDR3: TGCAGTGCTAGAGATCCCCTTGGCGGGGCGGGCGAGGATACGCAGTATTTT.

This clonotype appeared many times. J is TRBJ2-3 and V is TRBV6-5; D remains unclear. The CDR3 spans 16 residues. Trimming cost V 2 bases and J 1 base, with 13 bases left between them. From germline, CDR1 is MNHEY and CDR2 SVGAGI. This CDR3 is CASSYTPGVGTDTQYF. DNA of the CDR3: TGTGCCAGCAGTTACACTCCAGGTGTGGGCACAGATACGCAGTATTTT.

This clonotype was found many times. This chain uses TRBV3-1 with TRBJ2-3, with 8 bases lining up with TRBD1. V shed 4 bases, J shed 2 bases, and the junction held 2 bases outside the gene matches. The length of the CDR3 is 14 residues. Germline-derived CDR1 and CDR2 are LGHDT and YNNKEL (reference sequence). The CDR3 sequence is CASSRDRFTDTQYF. The DNA for the CDR3 is TGTGCCAGCAGCCGGGACAGGTTCACAGATACGCAGTATTTT.

The chain carries TRBV5-1 and TRBJ2-3, with D possibly TRBD1 on 5 matching bases. CDR3 length equals 14 residues. V lost 7 bases to trimming and J lost 4 bases, with 16 bases between them. The V gene's germline CDR1 is SGHRS and CDR2 YFSETQ. Written as DNA, the CDR3 is TGCGCCAGCGGCCATTGGGGCTCAGCAGATACGCAGTATTTT. Its translation is CASGHWGSADTQYF.

This clonotype appeared a few times. V usage is TRBV12-3 or TRBV12-4 and J usage is TRBJ1-2; D may be TRBD1 (5 bases). This CDR3 contains 14 residues. The V gene lost 4 bases and the J gene lost 1 base, with 10 bases spanning the gap. This CDR3 is CASSSTTDNYGYTF. The CDR3 DNA follows: TGTGCCAGCAGTTCCACGACAGATAACTATGGCTACACCTTC.

The chain is built from TRBV7-9 and TRBJ1-1; D is undetermined. From germline, CDR1 is SEHNR and CDR2 FQNEAQ (reference sequence). The CDR3 totals 16 residues. V was pared by 1 base and J by 0 bases, with 12 bases between. The CDR3 spells CASSLGGRVVNTEAFF. DNA of the CDR3: TGTGCCAGCAGCTTAGGAGGGCGGGTAGTGAACACTGAAGCTTTCTTT.

The chain joins TRBV12-3 or TRBV12-4 to TRBJ1-1, with D unclear. This CDR3 spans 15 amino acids. The V gene lost 6 bases and the J gene lost 0 bases, with 14 bases spanning the gap. The CDR3 region is CASSSRRTMNTEAFF. CDR3 nucleotide sequence: TGTGCCAGCAGCTCCAGACGGACCATGAACACTGAAGCTTTCTTT.

This clonotype was detected only a few times. The chain has TRBV29-1 and TRBJ2-2; the D gene is possibly TRBD1 (6 bases). V lost 6 bases and J 0 bases, leaving 14 bases between the germline ends. CDR1 SQVTM and CDR2 ANQGSEA come from the germline V gene. The CDR3 consists of 15 residues. The CDR3 here is CSVSGTLANTGELFF. CDR3 DNA: TGCAGCGTCTCCGGGACACTTGCGAACACCGGGGAGCTGTTTTTT.

The chain employs TRBV30 and TRBJ1-2, with D possibly matching TRBD1 (5 bases). This CDR3 contains 14 residues. Germline lookup yields CDR1 GTSNPN and CDR2 SVGIG (reference sequence). Deletions cut 1 base from V and 4 bases from J, with 13 bases between. The CDR3: CAWSGTPGRYGYTF. The CDR3 coding sequence is TGTGCCTGGAGTGGAACCCCGGGACGCTATGGCTACACCTTC.